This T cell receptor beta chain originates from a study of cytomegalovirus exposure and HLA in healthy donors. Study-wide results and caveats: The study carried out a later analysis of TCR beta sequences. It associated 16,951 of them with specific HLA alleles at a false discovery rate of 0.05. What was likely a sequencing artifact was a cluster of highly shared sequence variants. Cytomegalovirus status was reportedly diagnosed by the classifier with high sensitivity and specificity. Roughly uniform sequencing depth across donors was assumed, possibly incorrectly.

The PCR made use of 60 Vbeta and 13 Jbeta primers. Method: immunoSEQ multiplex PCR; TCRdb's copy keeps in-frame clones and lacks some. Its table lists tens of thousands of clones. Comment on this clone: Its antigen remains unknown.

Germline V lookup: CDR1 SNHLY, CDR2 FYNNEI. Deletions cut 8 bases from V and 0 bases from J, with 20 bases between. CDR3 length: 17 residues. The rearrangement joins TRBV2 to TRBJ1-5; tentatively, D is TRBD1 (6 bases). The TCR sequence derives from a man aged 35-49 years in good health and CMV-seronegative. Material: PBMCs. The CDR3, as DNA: TGTGCCAGCCGGTACAGGGCCCTCAGGGATAGCAATCAGCCCCAGCATTTT. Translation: CASRYRALRDSNQPQHF. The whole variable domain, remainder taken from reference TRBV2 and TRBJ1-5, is EPEVTQTPSHQVTQMGQEVILRCVPISNHLYFYWYRQILGQKVEFLVSFYNNEISEKSEIFDDQFSVERPDGSNFTLKIRSTKLEDSAMYFCASRYRALRDSNQPQHFGDGTRLSIL.